These 5 T cell receptor beta chains were all obtained from the same sample, sequenced in a study of shared clonotypes between healthy human individuals. Profiling relied on immunoSEQ multiplex PCR, and the TCRdb table lists in-frame clones only, not all of them. The sample holds about 2.1 million clones, 93% seen once. Selected positively for CCR7 and CD45RO-negative, naive CD8 cells excluded terminally differentiated effector memory CD45RA+ cells. The sequenced sample was naive CD8+ T cells from PBMCs. These receptors all stem from a man aged 18 to 29 in good health. Some clones in this sample may be carry-over from other donors' samples.

This clone has only one observation. The V call is TRBV6-6, the J call TRBJ1-5; no reliable D call. Trimming stripped 5 bases from V and 11 bases from J, with 10 bases between. The CDR3 runs 11 residues. Germline-derived CDR1 and CDR2 are MNHNY and SVGAGI (reference sequence). The CDR3: CASSQSYTQHF. The CDR3 DNA is TGTGCCAGCAGTCAATCATATACCCAGCATTTT.

The chain uses TRBV6-1 and TRBJ2-5; D ambiguous. The CDR3 contains 14 residues. CDR1 and CDR2 (germline): MNHNS, SASEGT. The V gene lost 4 bases and the J gene lost 1 base, with 10 bases spanning the gap. The CDR3 region has the DNA TGTGCCAGCAGTGCGCAAACGTTCCAAGAGACCCAGTACTTC. Encoded protein: CASSAQTFQETQYF.

The rearrangement uses TRBV7-8 and TRBJ2-7; 10 bases agree with TRBD2. With V trimmed by 2 bases and J by 7 bases, 14 bases remained unmatched. Germline lookup yields CDR1 SGHVS and CDR2 FQNEAQ. There are 17 residues in the CDR3. CDR3 sequence: CASSLSELAGFAREQYF. The CDR3 DNA reads as TGTGCCAGCAGCTTATCGGAACTAGCGGGATTTGCTCGAGAGCAGTACTTC.

The J gene is TRBJ1-1, the V gene TRBV11-2, with TRBD1 as a possible D gene (5 bases). Trimming took off 3 bases at V and 1 base at J, with 12 bases between the two ends. The germline CDR1 and CDR2 sequences are SGHAT and FQNNGV. The CDR3 covers 15 residues. The CDR3 is CASSFPGRGNTEAFF. In nucleotides, the CDR3 is TGTGCCAGCAGCTTCCCAGGGCGCGGGAACACTGAAGCTTTCTTT.

The V call is TRBV11-2, the J call TRBJ1-5; no clear D. CDR1 SGHAT and CDR2 FQNNGV come from the germline V gene. This CDR3 has 13 amino acids. Trimming pared 3 bases from V and 7 bases from J, leaving 10 bases between. CDR3 sequence: CASSLDPEQPQHF. The CDR3 nucleotides read TGTGCCAGCAGCTTGGATCCGGAACAGCCCCAGCATTTT.